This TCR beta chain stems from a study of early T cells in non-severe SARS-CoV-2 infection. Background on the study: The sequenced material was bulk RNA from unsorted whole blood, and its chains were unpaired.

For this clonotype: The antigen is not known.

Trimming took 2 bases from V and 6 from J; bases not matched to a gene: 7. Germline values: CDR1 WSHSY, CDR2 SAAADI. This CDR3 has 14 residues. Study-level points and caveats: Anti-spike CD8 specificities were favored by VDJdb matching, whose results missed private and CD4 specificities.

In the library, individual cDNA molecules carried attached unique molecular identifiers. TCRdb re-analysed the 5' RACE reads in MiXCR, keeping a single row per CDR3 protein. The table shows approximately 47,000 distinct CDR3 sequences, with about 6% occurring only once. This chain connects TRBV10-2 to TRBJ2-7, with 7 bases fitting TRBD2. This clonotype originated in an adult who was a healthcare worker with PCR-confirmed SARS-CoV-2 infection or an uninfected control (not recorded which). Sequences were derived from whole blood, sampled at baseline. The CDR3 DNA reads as TGCGCCAGCAGTGAGGTGGGAGGGCCAGGCGAGCAGTACTTC. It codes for CASSEVGGPGEQYF.